This T cell receptor beta chain emerged from a study of T cell responses to AZD1222 COVID-19 vaccine. Only in-frame clones appear in the TCRdb table, and some are missing; sequencing was by immunoSEQ multiplex PCR. Found here are under 140,000 clones, about 90% of them singletons; the top ten hold roughly 7.6%. Points from the study as a whole: The study found vaccine-associated CD4 TCRs spanning spike, dominant at 160-218 and 743-854. Clonal diversity may have been underestimated in mostly white British donors. Within unmutated variant regions lay the reported targets of nearly half of spike-specific TCRs.

Deletions cut 3 bases from V and 0 bases from J, with 7 bases between. The length of the CDR3 is 13 residues. CDR1 SGHNT and CDR2 YYREEE come from the germline V gene (reference sequence). This clone has only one observation. Antigen unknown. This clonotype was obtained from an adult in good health. The sequences come from peripheral blood, collected on day 0 of AZD1222 vaccination. V and J are TRBV5-4 and TRBJ2-7, with D perhaps TRBD1 (6 bases). CDR3 region: CASSSGASYEQYF. The CDR3 DNA reads TGTGCCAGCAGCTCAGGGGCCTCCTACGAGCAGTACTTC.